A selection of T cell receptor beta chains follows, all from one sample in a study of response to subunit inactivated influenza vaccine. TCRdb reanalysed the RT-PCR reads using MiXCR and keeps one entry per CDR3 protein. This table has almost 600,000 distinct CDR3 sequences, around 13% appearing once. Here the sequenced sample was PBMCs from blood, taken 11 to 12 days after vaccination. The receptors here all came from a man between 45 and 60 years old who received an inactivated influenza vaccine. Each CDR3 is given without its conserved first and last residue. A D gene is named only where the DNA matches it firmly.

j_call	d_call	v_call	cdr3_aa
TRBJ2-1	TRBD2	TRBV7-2	ASSQTSGRASYNEQF
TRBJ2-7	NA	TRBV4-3	ASSQGRMSRYEQY
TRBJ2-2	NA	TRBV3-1	ASMTNSNTGELF
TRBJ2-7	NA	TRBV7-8	ASSSPLVPEQY
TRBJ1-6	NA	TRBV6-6	ASSYAPSSPLH
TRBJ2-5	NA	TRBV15	ATSRALSPGQGETQY
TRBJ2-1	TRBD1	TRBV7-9	ASSSRWKGGFDNEQF
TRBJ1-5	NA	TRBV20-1	SASREPLRPQH
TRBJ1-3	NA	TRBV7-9	ASSPPGGVGNTIY
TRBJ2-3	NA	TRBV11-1	ASSQISYTASGPDTQY
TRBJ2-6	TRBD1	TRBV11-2	ASSLRRQGFSSGANVLT
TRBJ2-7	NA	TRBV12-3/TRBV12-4	ASSSVGRAGYQQY
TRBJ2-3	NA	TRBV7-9	ASIDRQSTDTQY
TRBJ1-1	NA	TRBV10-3	AISPGEATEAF
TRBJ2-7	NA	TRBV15	ATSRAGSYEQY
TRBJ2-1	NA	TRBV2	ASSGDPPRGNEQF
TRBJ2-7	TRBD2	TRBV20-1	SARVRLAGGPGQY
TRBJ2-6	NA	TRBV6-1	ASSEALAHGANVLT
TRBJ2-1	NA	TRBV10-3	AIGWGPNEQF
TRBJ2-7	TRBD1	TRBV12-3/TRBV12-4	ASSFYRGPYEQY
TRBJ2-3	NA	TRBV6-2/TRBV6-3	ASRFASRGGIGRDTQY
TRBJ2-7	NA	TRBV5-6	ASSFRLLEQY
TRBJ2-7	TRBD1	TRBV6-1	ASSASDRGSSYEQY
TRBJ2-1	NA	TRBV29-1	SVVGSRDQF
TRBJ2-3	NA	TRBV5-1	ASSLNQRAYNTDTQY
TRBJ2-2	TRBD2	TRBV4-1	ASSQTTSGRAGTGELF
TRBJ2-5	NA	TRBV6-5	ASSYLSRPETQY
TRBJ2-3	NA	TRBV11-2	ASSFKFKGPGGTDTQY
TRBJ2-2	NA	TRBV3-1	ASSGRLAGSGELF
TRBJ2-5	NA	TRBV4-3	ASSQDSIEGETQY
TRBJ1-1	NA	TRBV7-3	ASSLLERANTEAF
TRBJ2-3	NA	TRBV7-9	ASAPPSTDTQY
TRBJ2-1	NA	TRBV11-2	ASSLGAGSGYMPEQF
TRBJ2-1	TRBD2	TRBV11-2	ASSWTSGSNEQF
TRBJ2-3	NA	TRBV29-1	SVDQGKHTDTQY
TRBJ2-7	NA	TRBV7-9	ASSQRVEQY
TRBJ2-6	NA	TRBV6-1	ASSKQGTASGANVLT